A selection of T cell receptor beta chains follows, all from one sample in a study of T cells in Graves' hyperthyroidism and ophthalmopathy. TCRdb independently ran MiXCR on the multiplex PCR reads; one entry per CDR3 protein. The sample includes some 700,000 distinct CDR3 sequences, 15% to 20% seen only once; the top ten take 15% to 17%. The sequenced sample was blood. These receptors were collected from a man over 45 with Graves' hyperthyroidism. CDR3s include the opening cysteine and the closing phenylalanine or tryptophan. A D gene is named only where the DNA matches it firmly. Rows give clone size only sometimes, using once, few, many, or a class for an expanded clone.

J gene	clone size	V gene	D gene	CDR3 protein	CDR3 DNA
TRBJ1-1	many	TRBV7-2	TRBD1	CASSPPGDSIEAFF	TGTGCCAGCAGCCCGCCGGGGGACAGCATTGAAGCTTTCTTT
TRBJ1-1	NA	TRBV18	NA	CASSPAAYTEAFF	TGTGCCAGCTCACCGGCAGCTTACACTGAAGCTTTCTTT
TRBJ2-3	NA	TRBV27	TRBD1	CDSSYGTGRADTQYF	TGTGACAGCAGTTACGGGACAGGGCGAGCTGATACGCAGTATTTT
TRBJ1-5	NA	TRBV6-1	TRBD1	CASSDLLTGAGADNQPQHF	TGTGCCAGCAGTGACCTACTCACAGGGGCTGGAGCTGACAATCAGCCCCAGCATTTT
TRBJ1-1	many	TRBV2	NA	CASTGRSLNTEAFF	TGTGCCAGCACCGGGCGGAGCCTGAACACTGAAGCTTTCTTT
TRBJ2-7	NA	TRBV27	NA	CAGSFSPRQSGEQYF	TGTGCCGGCAGTTTTTCTCCGAGACAGTCGGGCGAGCAGTACTTC
TRBJ1-4	NA	TRBV19	NA	CASSIPGPGRNEKLFF	TGTGCCAGTAGTATTCCTGGGCCAGGAAGAAATGAAAAACTGTTTTTT
TRBJ2-1	NA	TRBV5-1	TRBD2	CASSQVTWTSGRNSYNEQFF	TGCGCCAGCAGCCAGGTAACCTGGACTAGCGGGAGAAACTCCTACAATGAGCAGTTCTTC
TRBJ2-3	many	TRBV7-8	TRBD1	CASSSDRVGARGDTDTQYF	TGTGCCAGCAGTTCGGACAGGGTCGGGGCGAGGGGGGACACAGATACGCAGTATTTT
TRBJ2-7	many	TRBV28	TRBD1	CATLDRVIPYEQYF	TGTGCCACCTTGGACAGGGTCATTCCCTACGAGCAGTACTTC
TRBJ2-1	few	TRBV18	TRBD2	CASSPSIAGGRDEQFF	TGTGCCAGCTCACCATCAATCGCGGGAGGGCGGGATGAGCAGTTCTTC
TRBJ2-2	once	TRBV5-4	NA	CVSSLAGLNTGELFF	TGTGTCAGCAGCTTGGCAGGGTTGAACACCGGGGAGCTGTTTTTT
TRBJ2-7	many	TRBV27	TRBD1	CASSSSRDSSYEQYF	TGTGCCAGCAGTTCATCCCGGGACAGTAGCTACGAGCAGTACTTC
TRBJ2-7	many	TRBV19	NA	CASSTAAGGSYEQYF	TGTGCCAGTAGTACAGCCGCGGGCGGCAGCTACGAGCAGTACTTC
TRBJ1-2	many	TRBV18	TRBD1	CASSPQGHYGYTF	TGTGCCAGCAGTCCACAGGGGCACTATGGCTACACCTTC
TRBJ2-2	many	TRBV12-5	TRBD1	CASGLSGTGRPGELFF	TGTGCTAGTGGTTTGTCGGGGACAGGGCGTCCCGGGGAGCTGTTTTTT
TRBJ2-1	NA	TRBV19	TRBD1	CASSGGQGVNEQFF	TGTGCCAGTAGTGGGGGACAGGGGGTCAATGAGCAGTTCTTC
TRBJ2-7	many	TRBV20-1	NA	CSARVPTESYEQYF	TGCAGTGCTAGAGTCCCGACGGAGTCCTACGAGCAGTACTTC
TRBJ2-1	NA	TRBV9	NA	CASSGRDRSDNEQFF	TGTGCCAGCAGCGGCCGGGACCGGTCTGACAATGAGCAGTTCTTC
TRBJ1-4	many	TRBV12-5	NA	CASGPGQIQTTNEKLFF	TGTGCTAGTGGACCAGGACAGATCCAGACAACTAATGAAAAACTGTTTTTT